The entry below describes one T cell receptor (beta chain). Its antigen is not yet known. Within one base of it there is no much larger clone, and no base qualities were kept. Inclusive of the bounding cysteine and phenylalanine, the CDR3 is 14 residues long. The retained sequence is limited to the CDR3, 42 bases, with the frame set at the first base. V lost 0 bases and J lost 2 bases; the stretch between them is 9 bases long. The germline V gene sets CDR1 to SGHRS and CDR2 to YFSETQ. The data were taken from a study of control samples from healthy donors and cancer patients (dated by TCRdb to between 2020 and 2021). The library was generated by the immunoSEQ multiplex PCR assay. This is the immuneACCESS table as TCRdb keeps it, with only in-frame sequences that have V and J called. A part of the clones is gone; compared with another copy, unresolved V genes explain less than half, and the rest is unexplained. This sample has some 150,000 clones in its table, and 89% of those were observed once. The ten top clones hold 4.9% of the sample.

The sequence joins TRBV5-1 to TRBJ2-7, with no confident D gene call. Sequencing was carried out using blood. The clonotype comes from a man younger than 45 in good health. CDR3 loop: CASSLDGVPYEQYF. The DNA sequence is TGCGCCAGCAGCTTGGACGGCGTCCCCTACGAGCAGTACTTC.